These 15 T cell receptor beta chains originate from one sample sequenced in a study of radiation and T cells in renal cell carcinoma. TCRdb's table, derived via immunoSEQ multiplex PCR, lists solely in-frame clones and lacks some. The sample lists roughly 140,000 clones, approximately 88% seen once, with under 15% in the top ten. Documented time point: blood 2 weeks post-SBRT. Described treatment: 15 Gy SBRT to primary tumor, nephrectomy 4 weeks later. Sequences were derived from blood, sampled from a patient whose treatment included radiotherapy and nephrectomy. These receptors all come from a woman aged 50 to 60 with renal cell carcinoma.

The chain uses TRBV15 and TRBJ2-3; D is ambiguous. Germline V CDR1 and CDR2: LNHNV, YYDKDF (reference sequence). Trimming stripped 6 bases from V and 4 bases from J, with 14 bases between. The CDR3 consists of 14 residues. The DNA of the CDR3 is TGTGCCACCAGGGGCCTTGTTGTAGCAGATACGCAGTATTTT. Protein sequence: CATRGLVVADTQYF.

This clone was picked up a small number of times. The chain joins TRBV7-9 to TRBJ1-3; D unclear. Trimming cost V 5 bases and J 2 bases, with 7 bases left between them. This CDR3 spans 13 amino acids. CDR1 and CDR2 (germline): SEHNR, FQNEAQ (reference sequence). In DNA, the CDR3 is TGTGCCAGCAGCCCCCGCCCTGGAAACACCATATATTTT. Protein sequence: CASSPRPGNTIYF. The entire variable domain, with the rest obtained from reference TRBV7-9 and TRBJ1-3, is as follows: DTGVSQNPRHKITKRGQNVTFRCDPISEHNRLYWYRQTLGQGPEFLTYFQNEAQLEKSRLLSDRFSAERPKGSFSTLEIQRTEQGDSAMYLCASSPRPGNTIYFGEGSWLTVV.

The chain employs TRBV19 and TRBJ1-2, with 8 bases matching TRBD1. The CDR3 extends over 16 amino acids. The ends lost 3 bases at V and 4 bases at J; junction bases unmatched: 10. Per the germline V gene, CDR1 is LNHDA and CDR2 is SQIVND (reference sequence). CDR3 amino acids: CASSMLRQGKSYGYTF. The CDR3 DNA reads TGTGCCAGTAGTATGTTGAGACAGGGGAAATCCTATGGCTACACCTTC.

This clone has more than one count but fewer than ten. J is TRBJ1-2 and V is TRBV5-6, with D perhaps matching TRBD1 (6 bases). CDR3 length: 16 amino acids. Germline V CDR1 and CDR2: SGHDT, YYEEEE. With 4 bases removed from V and 0 bases from J, the gap between germline ends came to 16 bases. The CDR3, as DNA: TGTGCCAGCAGCCCATTCAAGGGGGGAACTAACTATGGCTACACCTTC. This gives the protein CASSPFKGGTNYGYTF.

The rearrangement joins TRBV6-5 to TRBJ1-2; maybe TRBD1 (5 bases). Trimming stripped 2 bases from V and 8 bases from J, with 12 bases between. The germline V gene encodes CDR1 MNHEY and CDR2 SVGAGI. The CDR3 is made up of 13 amino acids. CDR3 bases: TGTGCCAGCAGTTACAGGGGTTTGAGGGGCTACACCTTC. Protein product: CASSYRGLRGYTF.

The chain employs TRBV5-5 and TRBJ1-1; D is unclear. Germline V lookup: CDR1 SGHKS, CDR2 YYEKEE (reference sequence). V was trimmed by 4 bases and J by 5 bases, leaving 12 bases between them. The CDR3 has 13 amino acids. The CDR3 nucleotides are TGTGCCAGCAGCCCGTTCCCGGGAACTGAAGCTTTCTTT. Its translation: CASSPFPGTEAFF. Full variable domain (outside the CDR3, taken from reference TRBV5-5 and TRBJ1-1): DAGVTQSPTHLIKTRGQQVTLRCSPISGHKSVSWYQQVLGQGPQFIFQYYEKEERGRGNFPDRFSARQFPNYSSELNVNALLLGDSALYLCASSPFPGTEAFFGQGTRLTVV.

The gene calls are TRBV6-1 and TRBJ1-2; D not resolved. With 0 bases removed from V and 8 bases from J, the gap between germline ends came to 13 bases. Germline assignment: CDR1 MNHNS and CDR2 SASEGT. This CDR3 is 14 amino acids long. CDR3 amino acids: CASSEAARRWGYTF. In DNA, the CDR3 is TGTGCCAGCAGTGAAGCGGCCAGACGATGGGGCTACACCTTC.

The gene calls are TRBV30 and TRBJ1-2; TRBD1 is a possible D gene (5 bases). V lost 2 bases to trimming and J lost 7 bases, with 20 bases between them. The CDR3 extends over 15 amino acids. The germline gives CDR1 GTSNPN, CDR2 SVGIG (reference sequence). CDR3 sequence reads: CAWSLNRGDGRGYTF. The CDR3 DNA sequence: TGTGCCTGGAGTCTCAATAGGGGAGACGGGCGTGGCTACACCTTC.

CDR3 in DNA: TGTGCCAGCAGCTTAACTAGCGGGGGGACGAACACCGGGGAGCTGTTTTTT. Translating it yields CASSLTSGGTNTGELFF. This chain links TRBV7-2 with TRBJ2-2, with 12 positions matching TRBD2. V shed 2 bases and J 0 bases; nucleotides not matched to a gene: 1. The CDR3 loop spans 17 amino acids. Per the germline V gene, CDR1 is SGHTA and CDR2 is FQGNSA.

With regard to this clone: At one of its ends the junction is not consistent with the germline gene, which may arise from a read error. The rearrangement joins TRBV7-7 to TRBJ2-1; TRBD2 matches at 11 bases. This CDR3 spans 15 amino acids. CDR1 is SSHAT, CDR2 FNYEAQ, per germline (reference sequence). The CDR3 region is CASSQTSGGNNEQFF. In DNA form, the CDR3 reads TGTGCTAGCAGCCAAACTAGCGGGGGAAACAATGAGCAGTTCTTC.

The CDR3 sequence: CASSLKGAGVSEQFF. The CDR3 DNA reads TGTGCCAGCAGCTTGAAGGGAGCGGGGGTAAGTGAGCAGTTCTTC. V gene TRBV7-8 combines with J gene TRBJ2-1, with 8 positions matching TRBD2. The CDR3 covers 15 residues. J was trimmed by 9 bases and V by 3 bases; bases with no gene match: 10. Germline values: CDR1 SGHVS, CDR2 FQNEAQ.

V gene TRBV18 combines with J gene TRBJ1-3; 9 bases are a match to TRBD1. Unmatched junction bases numbered 5, after V lost 6 bases and J lost 5 bases. The CDR3 contains 14 residues. CDR1 is KGHSH and CDR2 is LQKENI in the germline V gene. CDR3 amino acids: CASSGGQGRNTIYF. The CDR3 DNA sequence: TGTGCCAGCTCCGGAGGACAGGGGAGAAACACCATATATTTT.

The chain has TRBV5-1 and TRBJ1-4; 7 nucleotides agree with TRBD1. V was pared by 5 bases and J by 3 bases, with 7 bases of the junction left unmatched. CDR1 is SGHRS, CDR2 YFSETQ, per germline. The CDR3 runs to 15 residues. CDR3 nucleotides: TGCGCCAGCAGGTTGATGGGACAGCCTAATGAAAAACTGTTTTTT. Translation gives CASRLMGQPNEKLFF.

The V and J genes are TRBV15 and TRBJ1-5; perhaps TRBD1 as D (6 bases). V lost 5 bases, J lost 0 bases, and 20 bases lay in between. Germline lookup yields CDR1 LNHNV and CDR2 YYDKDF (reference sequence). This CDR3 contains 18 residues. The CDR3 reads CATSPFPPGVYSNQPQHF. CDR3 nucleotides: TGTGCCACCAGCCCTTTCCCCCCAGGGGTCTATAGCAATCAGCCCCAGCATTTT.

The gene calls are TRBV29-1 and TRBJ2-5, with D uncertain. This CDR3 has 10 amino acids. The V end was cut by 3 bases, the J end by 4 bases, with 3 bases between. Germline V CDR1 and CDR2: SQVTM, ANQGSEA. As DNA, the CDR3 is TGCAGCGTTGATGGAGAGACCCAGTACTTC. It translates to CSVDGETQYF.